These T cell receptor beta chains were read from a single sample in a study of cytomegalovirus exposure and HLA in healthy donors. Only in-frame clones appear in the TCRdb table, and some are missing; sequencing was by immunoSEQ multiplex PCR. The table includes roughly 160,000 clones, about 80% detected once. Source material: PBMCs. These receptors were taken from a man younger than 35 in good health and CMV-seropositive. CDR3s include the opening cysteine and the closing phenylalanine or tryptophan. D genes are given only for firm matches.

d_call: NA
v_call: TRBV7-8
j_call: TRBJ1-4
cdr3_aa: CASSPIVTRREKLFF

d_call: NA
v_call: TRBV4-2
j_call: TRBJ1-3
cdr3_aa: CASSQPGGGGYSGNTIYF

d_call: NA
v_call: TRBV27
j_call: TRBJ2-7
cdr3_aa: CASSLTGLFSYEQYF

d_call: NA
v_call: TRBV19
j_call: TRBJ1-4
cdr3_aa: CASSIVPNRAEKLFF

d_call: NA
v_call: TRBV29-1
j_call: TRBJ2-3
cdr3_aa: CSVETPNGGTQYF

d_call: NA
v_call: TRBV2
j_call: TRBJ2-7
cdr3_aa: CASSARTPDPYEQYF

d_call: NA
v_call: TRBV21-1
j_call: TRBJ2-7
cdr3_aa: CASSGGSEQYF

d_call: NA
v_call: TRBV5-6
j_call: TRBJ1-1
cdr3_aa: CASSLAGRATEAFF

d_call: TRBD2
v_call: TRBV6-5
j_call: TRBJ2-1
cdr3_aa: CASIPSGRAWDEQFF

d_call: TRBD2
v_call: TRBV7-6
j_call: TRBJ2-3
cdr3_aa: CASSLGLAGGPDTQYF

d_call: NA
v_call: TRBV30
j_call: TRBJ2-1
cdr3_aa: CAWRDKLGVDEQFF

d_call: NA
v_call: TRBV18
j_call: TRBJ1-2
cdr3_aa: CASSPGSYGYTF

d_call: NA
v_call: TRBV7-9
j_call: TRBJ1-3
cdr3_aa: CASSLAATRSGNTIYF

d_call: NA
v_call: TRBV11-3
j_call: TRBJ2-5
cdr3_aa: CASSLGSQETQYF

d_call: TRBD2
v_call: TRBV6-5
j_call: TRBJ2-3
cdr3_aa: CASRPFGGETDTQYF

d_call: NA
v_call: TRBV19
j_call: TRBJ1-6
cdr3_aa: CASRSDGIMYNSPLHF

d_call: NA
v_call: TRBV7-9
j_call: TRBJ1-2
cdr3_aa: CASSPTGVDGYTF

d_call: NA
v_call: TRBV7-9
j_call: TRBJ2-6
cdr3_aa: CSSSPTNVLTF

d_call: TRBD1
v_call: TRBV5-1
j_call: TRBJ2-5
cdr3_aa: CASSGDRQGGTQYF

d_call: NA
v_call: TRBV27
j_call: TRBJ1-5
cdr3_aa: CASSLSRGLHQPQHF

d_call: NA
v_call: TRBV19
j_call: NA
cdr3_aa: CASSIVVFSYEQYF

d_call: NA
v_call: TRBV5-8
j_call: TRBJ2-7
cdr3_aa: CASSQDSSYEQYF

d_call: NA
v_call: TRBV14
j_call: TRBJ2-3
cdr3_aa: CASRPSVSATDTQYF

d_call: TRBD2
v_call: TRBV15
j_call: TRBJ2-1
cdr3_aa: CATSREGTSGRPSSYNEQFF

d_call: TRBD2
v_call: TRBV5-1
j_call: TRBJ2-3
cdr3_aa: CASSLIGSGGADTQYF

d_call: NA
v_call: TRBV10-1
j_call: TRBJ2-1
cdr3_aa: CASSGGLVQGDEQFF

d_call: TRBD2
v_call: TRBV7-2
j_call: TRBJ2-3
cdr3_aa: CASSLGGWNTDTQYF

d_call: TRBD2
v_call: TRBV27
j_call: TRBJ2-7
cdr3_aa: CASSPGLVGNYEQYF